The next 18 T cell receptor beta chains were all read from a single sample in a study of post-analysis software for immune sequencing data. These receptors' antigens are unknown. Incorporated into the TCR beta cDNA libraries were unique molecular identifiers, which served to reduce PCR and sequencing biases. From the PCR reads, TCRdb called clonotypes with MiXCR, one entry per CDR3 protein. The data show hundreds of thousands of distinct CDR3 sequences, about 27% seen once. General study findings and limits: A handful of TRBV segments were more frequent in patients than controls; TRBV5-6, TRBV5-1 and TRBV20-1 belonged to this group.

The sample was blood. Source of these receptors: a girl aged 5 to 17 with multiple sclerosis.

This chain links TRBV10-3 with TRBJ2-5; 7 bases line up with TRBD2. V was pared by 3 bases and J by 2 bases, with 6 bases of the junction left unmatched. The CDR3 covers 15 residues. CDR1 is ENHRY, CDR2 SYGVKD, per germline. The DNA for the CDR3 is TGTGCCATCAGTGATTTGGGACTACCACAAGAGACCCAGTACTTC. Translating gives CAISDLGLPQETQYF.

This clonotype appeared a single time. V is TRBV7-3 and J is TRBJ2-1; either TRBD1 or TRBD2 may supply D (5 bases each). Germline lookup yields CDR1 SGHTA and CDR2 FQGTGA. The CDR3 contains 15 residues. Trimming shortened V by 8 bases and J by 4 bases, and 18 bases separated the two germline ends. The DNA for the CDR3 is TGTGCCAGCTCAGAGGGACCAGCGGATTACAATGAGCAGTTCTTC. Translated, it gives CASSEGPADYNEQFF.

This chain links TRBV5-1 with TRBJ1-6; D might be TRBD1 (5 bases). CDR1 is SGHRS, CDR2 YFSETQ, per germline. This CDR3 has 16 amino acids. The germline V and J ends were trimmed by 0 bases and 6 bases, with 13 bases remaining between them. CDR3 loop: CASSLGTTGGNSPLHF. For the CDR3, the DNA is TGCGCCAGCAGCTTGGGGACGACCGGGGGTAATTCACCCCTCCACTTT.

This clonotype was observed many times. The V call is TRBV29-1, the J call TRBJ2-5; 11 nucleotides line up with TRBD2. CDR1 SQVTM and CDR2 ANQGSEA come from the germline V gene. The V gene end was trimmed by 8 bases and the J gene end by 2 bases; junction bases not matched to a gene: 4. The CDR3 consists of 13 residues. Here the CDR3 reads CSTRTSGQETQYF. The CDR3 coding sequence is TGCAGCACTAGGACTAGCGGGCAAGAGACCCAGTACTTC.

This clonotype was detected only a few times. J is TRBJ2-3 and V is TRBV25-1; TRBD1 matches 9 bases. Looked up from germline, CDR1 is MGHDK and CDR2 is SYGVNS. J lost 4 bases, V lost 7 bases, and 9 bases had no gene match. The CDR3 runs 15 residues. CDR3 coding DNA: TGTGCCAGCACCCCCGGGACAGGGTGGGCAGATACGCAGTATTTT. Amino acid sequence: CASTPGTGWADTQYF.

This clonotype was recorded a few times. The CDR3 nucleotides are TGCGCCAGCAGGATACTTACAGGGACCTCATCTCCAGATACGCAGTATTTT. Its translation: CASRILTGTSSPDTQYF. The chain recombines TRBV5-1 with TRBJ2-3; TRBD1 might be the D (6 bases). The CDR3 runs to 17 residues. Deletions cut 5 bases from V and 4 bases from J, with 23 bases between. Germline loops: CDR1 SGHRS, CDR2 YFSETQ.

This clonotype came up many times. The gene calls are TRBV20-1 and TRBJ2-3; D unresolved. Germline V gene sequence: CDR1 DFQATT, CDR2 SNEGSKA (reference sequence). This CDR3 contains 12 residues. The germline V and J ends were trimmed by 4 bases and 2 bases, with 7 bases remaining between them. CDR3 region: CSAIRATDTQYF. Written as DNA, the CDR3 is TGCAGTGCTATTCGTGCCACAGATACGCAGTATTTT.

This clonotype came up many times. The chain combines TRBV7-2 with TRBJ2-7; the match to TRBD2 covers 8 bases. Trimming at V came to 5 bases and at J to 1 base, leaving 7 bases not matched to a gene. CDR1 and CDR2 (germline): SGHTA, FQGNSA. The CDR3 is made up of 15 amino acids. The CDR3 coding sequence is TGTGCCAGCAGCCCTGGACTAGCTTTTTCCTACGAGCAGTACTTC. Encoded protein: CASSPGLAFSYEQYF.

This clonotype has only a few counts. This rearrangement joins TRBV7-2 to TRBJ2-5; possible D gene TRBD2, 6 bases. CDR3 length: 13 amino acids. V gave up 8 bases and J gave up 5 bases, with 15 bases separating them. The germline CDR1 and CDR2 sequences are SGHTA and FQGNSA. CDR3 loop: CASGPGRMETQYF. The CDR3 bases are TGTGCCAGCGGGCCGGGGAGGATGGAGACCCAGTACTTC.

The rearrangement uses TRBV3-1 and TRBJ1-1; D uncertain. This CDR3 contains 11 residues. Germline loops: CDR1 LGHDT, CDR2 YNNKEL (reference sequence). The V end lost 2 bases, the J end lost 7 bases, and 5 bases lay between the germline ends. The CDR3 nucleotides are TGTGCCAGCAGCCAACGAAGTGAAGCTTTCTTT. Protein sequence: CASSQRSEAFF.

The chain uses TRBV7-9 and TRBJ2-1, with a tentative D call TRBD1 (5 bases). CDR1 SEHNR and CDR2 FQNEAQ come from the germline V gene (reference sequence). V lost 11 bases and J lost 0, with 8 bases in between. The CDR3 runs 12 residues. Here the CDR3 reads CASTGSYNEQFF. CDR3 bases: TGTGCCTCTACAGGCTCCTACAATGAGCAGTTCTTC.

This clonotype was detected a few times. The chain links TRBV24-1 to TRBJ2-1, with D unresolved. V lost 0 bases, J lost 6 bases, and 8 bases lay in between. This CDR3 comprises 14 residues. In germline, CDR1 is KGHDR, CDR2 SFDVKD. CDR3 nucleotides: TGTGCCACCAGTGATTTGCGGCTAAGCAATGAGCAGTTCTTC. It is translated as CATSDLRLSNEQFF.

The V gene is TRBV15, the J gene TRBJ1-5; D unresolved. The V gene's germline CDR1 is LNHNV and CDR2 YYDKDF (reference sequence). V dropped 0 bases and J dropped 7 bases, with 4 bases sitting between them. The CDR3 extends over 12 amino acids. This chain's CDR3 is CATSRDDQPQHF. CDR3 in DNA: TGTGCCACCAGCAGAGATGACCAGCCCCAGCATTTT.

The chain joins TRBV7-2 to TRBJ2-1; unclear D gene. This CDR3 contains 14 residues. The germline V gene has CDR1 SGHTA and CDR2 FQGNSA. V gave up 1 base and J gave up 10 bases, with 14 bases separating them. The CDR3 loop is CASSLDGRPYEQFF. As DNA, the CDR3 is TGTGCCAGCAGCTTAGATGGTAGGCCCTACGAGCAGTTCTTC.

Written as DNA, the CDR3 is TGCAGCGGACAAGGTTGGCGTGGCTACACCTTC. Translation gives CSGQGWRGYTF. The V and J genes are TRBV20-1 and TRBJ1-2; D possibly corresponds to TRBD1 (5 bases). CDR3 length equals 11 residues. Germline-derived CDR1 and CDR2 are DFQATT and SNEGSKA (reference sequence).

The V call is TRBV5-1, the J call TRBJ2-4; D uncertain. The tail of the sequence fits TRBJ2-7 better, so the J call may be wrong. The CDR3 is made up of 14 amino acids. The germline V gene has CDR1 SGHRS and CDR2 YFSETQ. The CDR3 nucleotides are TGCGCCAGCAGCTCCTCTAGTGTGGTGGGCGAGCAGTACTTC. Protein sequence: CASSSSSVVGEQYF.

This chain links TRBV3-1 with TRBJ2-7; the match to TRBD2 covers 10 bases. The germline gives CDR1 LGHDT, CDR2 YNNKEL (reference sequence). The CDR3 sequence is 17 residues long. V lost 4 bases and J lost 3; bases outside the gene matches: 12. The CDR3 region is CASSRDETSGTYYEQYF. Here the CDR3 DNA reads TGTGCCAGCAGCCGAGATGAAACTAGCGGGACCTACTACGAGCAGTACTTC.

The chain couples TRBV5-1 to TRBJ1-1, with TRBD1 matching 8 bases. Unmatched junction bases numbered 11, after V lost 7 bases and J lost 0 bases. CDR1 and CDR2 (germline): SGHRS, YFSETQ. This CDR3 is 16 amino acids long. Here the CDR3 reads CASSPGTGHMNTEAFF. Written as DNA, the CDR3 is TGCGCCAGCTCCCCCGGGACAGGACATATGAACACTGAAGCTTTCTTT.